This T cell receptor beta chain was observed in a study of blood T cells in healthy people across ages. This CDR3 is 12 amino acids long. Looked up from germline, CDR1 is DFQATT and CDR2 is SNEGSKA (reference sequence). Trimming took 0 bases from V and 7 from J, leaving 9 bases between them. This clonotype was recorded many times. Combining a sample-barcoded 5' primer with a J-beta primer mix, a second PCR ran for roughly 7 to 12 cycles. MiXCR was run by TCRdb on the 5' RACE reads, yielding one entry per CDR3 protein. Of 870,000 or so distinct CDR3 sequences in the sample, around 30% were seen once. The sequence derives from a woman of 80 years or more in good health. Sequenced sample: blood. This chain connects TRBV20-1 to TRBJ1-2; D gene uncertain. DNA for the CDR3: TGCAGTGCTAGAGATTCCCGACTTGGCTACACCTTC. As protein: CSARDSRLGYTF.